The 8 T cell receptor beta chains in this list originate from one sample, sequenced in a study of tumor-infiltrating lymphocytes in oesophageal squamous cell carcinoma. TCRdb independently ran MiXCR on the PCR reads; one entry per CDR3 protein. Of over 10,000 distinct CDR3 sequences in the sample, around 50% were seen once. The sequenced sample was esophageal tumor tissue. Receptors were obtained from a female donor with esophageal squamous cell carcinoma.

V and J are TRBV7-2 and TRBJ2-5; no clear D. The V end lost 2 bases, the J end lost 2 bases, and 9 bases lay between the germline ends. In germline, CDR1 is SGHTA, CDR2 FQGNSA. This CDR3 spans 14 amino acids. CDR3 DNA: TGTGCCAGCAGCTTATTCGGGCCTCAAGAGACCCAGTACTTC. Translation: CASSLFGPQETQYF.

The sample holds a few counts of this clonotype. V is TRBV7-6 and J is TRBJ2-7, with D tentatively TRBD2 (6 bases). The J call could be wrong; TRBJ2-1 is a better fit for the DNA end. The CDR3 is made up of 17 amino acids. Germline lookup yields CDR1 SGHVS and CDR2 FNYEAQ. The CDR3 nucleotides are TGTGCCAGCAGCTTCTTAGCGGCCGAGTTGGGTGGAAATGAGCAGTTCTTC. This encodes CASSFLAAELGGNEQFF.

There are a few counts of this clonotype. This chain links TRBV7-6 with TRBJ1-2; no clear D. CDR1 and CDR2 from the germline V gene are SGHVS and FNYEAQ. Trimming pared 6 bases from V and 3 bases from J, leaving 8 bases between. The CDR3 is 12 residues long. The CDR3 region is CASRVDYYGYTF. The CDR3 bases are TGTGCCAGCAGGGTAGACTACTATGGCTACACCTTC.

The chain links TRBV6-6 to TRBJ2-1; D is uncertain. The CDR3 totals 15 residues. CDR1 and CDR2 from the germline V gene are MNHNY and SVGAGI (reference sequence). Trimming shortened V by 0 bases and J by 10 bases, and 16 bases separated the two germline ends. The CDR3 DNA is TGTGCCAGCAGTTACTCGATGAGTGGTGTGGAAGAGCAGTTCTTC. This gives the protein CASSYSMSGVEEQFF.

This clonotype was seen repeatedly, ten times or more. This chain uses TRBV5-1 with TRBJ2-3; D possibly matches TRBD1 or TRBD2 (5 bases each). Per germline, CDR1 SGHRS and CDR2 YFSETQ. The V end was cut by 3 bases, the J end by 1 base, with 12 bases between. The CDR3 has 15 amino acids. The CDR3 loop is CASSSGLGGTDTQYF. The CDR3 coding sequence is TGCGCCAGCAGCTCGGGATTGGGGGGCACAGATACGCAGTATTTT.

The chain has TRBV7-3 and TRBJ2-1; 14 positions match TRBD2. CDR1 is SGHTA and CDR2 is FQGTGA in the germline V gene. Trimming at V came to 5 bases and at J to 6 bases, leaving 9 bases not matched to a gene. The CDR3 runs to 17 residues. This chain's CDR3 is CASSQTSGRAWGNEQFF. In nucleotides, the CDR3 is TGTGCCAGCAGCCAGACTAGCGGGAGGGCCTGGGGCAATGAGCAGTTCTTC.

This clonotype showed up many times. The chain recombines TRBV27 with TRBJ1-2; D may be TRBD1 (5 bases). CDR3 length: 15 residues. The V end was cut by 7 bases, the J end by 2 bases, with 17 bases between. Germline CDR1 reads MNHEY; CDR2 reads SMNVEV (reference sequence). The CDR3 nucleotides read TGTGCCAGCACCTCACGGGGGGAGGGGAACTATGGCTACACCTTC. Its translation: CASTSRGEGNYGYTF.

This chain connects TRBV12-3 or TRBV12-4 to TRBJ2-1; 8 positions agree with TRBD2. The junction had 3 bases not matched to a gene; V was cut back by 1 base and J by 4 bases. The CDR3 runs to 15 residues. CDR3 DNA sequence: TGTGCCAGCAGTTTAGTAGCGGGGCCTTACAATGAGCAGTTCTTC. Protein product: CASSLVAGPYNEQFF.